The clone carrying this T cell receptor beta chain was recorded only once. This record comes from a study of blood T cell repertoires in COVID-19. Looking at the study overall: Acute-phase and convalescent COVID-19 samples originated in the United States, Italy and Spain. T cells, B-cell-depleted T cells, or PBMCs supplied cDNA or gDNA.

The germline CDR1 and CDR2 sequences are SEHNR and FQNEAQ (reference sequence). With 6 bases clipped from V and 0 bases from J, the junction kept 4 bases outside the gene matches. The CDR3 runs 16 residues. Authors' processing steps: Estimates of nucleated cell counts were drawn from the amplification of reference gene primers. Using immunoSEQ multiplex PCR, the repertoire was profiled, and TCRdb retains in-frame clones only, with some absent. That table is the source of V, J and clone size, and D and trimming were worked out from the DNA. The sample has 70,000 to 100,000 clones; 88% are singletons. The V and J genes are TRBV7-9 and TRBJ2-1, with 11 positions matching TRBD2. This sequence was found in a woman in her 70s with acute or convalescent COVID-19. The specimen sequenced was peripheral blood. CDR3 sequence: CASRSSGGSSYNEQFF. CDR3 DNA: TGTGCCAGCAGGTCTAGCGGGGGGAGCTCCTACAATGAGCAGTTCTTC. Filled out from reference TRBV7-9 and TRBJ2-1, the complete variable domain reads DTGVSQNPRHKITKRGQNVTFRCDPISEHNRLYWYRQTLGQGPEFLTYFQNEAQLEKSRLLSDRFSAERPKGSFSTLEIQRTEQGDSAMYLCASRSSGGSSYNEQFFGPGTRLTVL.